A selection of T cell receptor beta chains follows, all from one sample in a study of beta chain features in type 1 diabetes. TCRdb's copy holds only in-frame clones and misses some; the assay was immunoSEQ multiplex PCR. The top ten clones hold 0.045% to 0.05% of a sample with fewer than 550,000 clones, 11% of them seen once. The sequenced sample consisted of naive CD4+ T cells from blood. The source of these receptors is a woman aged 18-35 years in good health. Both conserved end residues are part of each CDR3. The order of the fields is D gene, V gene, J gene, clone size, CDR3 protein, CDR3 DNA. The D gene is left open where the match is weak. The size field is filled for only some rows; it gives once, few, many or a size class.

>-|TRBV5-1|TRBJ2-2|few
CASSLVGTTLPGELFF
TGCGCCAGCAGCTTGGTTGGGACGACCCTCCCCGGGGAGCTGTTTTTT
>-|TRBV14|TRBJ2-3|-
CASSKNTDTQYF
TGTGCCAGCAGCAAAAACACAGATACGCAGTATTTT
>-|TRBV28|TRBJ1-2|-
CASSRDTYGYTF
TGTGCCAGCAGTCGGGACACCTATGGCTACACCTTC
>-|TRBV20-1|TRBJ2-5|-
CSARGQETQYF
TGCAGTGCTAGAGGCCAAGAGACCCAGTACTTC
>-|TRBV7-2|TRBJ1-5|-
CASSLRSKHSNQPQHF
TGTGCCAGCAGCTTGCGGAGTAAACATAGCAATCAGCCCCAGCATTTT
>-|TRBV5-1|TRBJ2-2|-
CASSLLSWLNTGELFF
TGCGCCAGCAGCTTGCTATCTTGGCTGAACACCGGGGAGCTGTTTTTT
>TRBD2|TRBV2|TRBJ2-3|few
CASRSGGPTDTQYF
TGTGCCAGCCGTAGCGGGGGTCCCACAGATACGCAGTATTTT
>TRBD1|TRBV30|TRBJ1-5|-
CAWSASGGPNQPQHF
TGTGCCTGGAGTGCTTCAGGGGGCCCCAATCAGCCCCAGCATTTT
>-|TRBV4-3|TRBJ1-2|-
CASSQDVRSTNYGYTF
TGCGCCAGCAGCCAAGACGTCAGGAGTACTAACTATGGCTACACCTTC
>-|TRBV28|TRBJ2-5|few
CASSLNTLTQYF
TGTGCCAGCAGTTTAAACACCTTAACCCAGTACTTC
>-|TRBV14|TRBJ1-6|-
CASSYTGGTGSPLHF
TGTGCCAGCAGCTACACGGGGGGGACTGGTTCACCCCTCCACTTT
>-|TRBV4-2|TRBJ1-1|-
CASSQIGTFGNTEAFF
TGTGCCAGCAGCCAAATCGGGACCTTCGGGAACACTGAAGCTTTCTTT
>TRBD1|TRBV18|TRBJ2-7|few
CASTRDRAGHEQYF
TGTGCCAGCACCAGGGACAGGGCTGGGCACGAGCAGTACTTC
>-|TRBV5-1|TRBJ1-1|few
CASSTDPQTTEAFF
TGCGCCAGCAGCACCGACCCTCAGACCACTGAAGCTTTCTTT
>-|TRBV5-1|TRBJ2-1|-
CASTTYVGKEYNEQFF
TGCGCCAGCACCACTTACGTGGGGAAAGAATACAATGAGCAGTTCTTC
>-|TRBV15|TRBJ1-3|few
CATSREVRSGNTIYF
TGTGCCACCAGCAGAGAAGTGCGCTCTGGAAACACCATATATTTT
>TRBD2|TRBV5-1|TRBJ2-2|few
CASSSEPLAGVRTGELFF
TGCGCCAGCAGCTCCGAGCCCCTAGCGGGTGTACGCACCGGGGAGCTGTTTTTT
>-|TRBV7-3|TRBJ2-3|-
CASSSSGDTQYF
TGTGCCAGCAGCTCTTCGGGAGATACGCAGTATTTT
>TRBD1|TRBV7-2|TRBJ2-1|-
CASSSGTGSYNEQFF
TGTGCCAGCAGCTCAGGGACAGGGTCCTACAATGAGCAGTTCTTC
>TRBD2|TRBV19|TRBJ2-6|few
CASSSRLAGRPSGANVLTF
TGTGCCAGTAGCTCACGACTAGCGGGACGCCCATCTGGGGCCAACGTCCTGACTTTC
>-|TRBV7-2|TRBJ1-1|-
CASSLVRGTLNTEAFF
TGTGCCAGCAGCTTAGTCAGAGGAACTTTAAACACTGAAGCTTTCTTT
>-|TRBV29-1|TRBJ1-2|-
CSVDREGGGYTF
TGCAGCGTTGATCGCGAGGGCGGGGGCTACACCTTC
>-|TRBV15|TRBJ2-5|many
CATSRDRDETQYF
TGTGCCACCAGCAGAGACAGGGATGAGACCCAGTACTTC
>-|TRBV12-5|TRBJ2-5|-
CASGVTPGQTQYF
TGTGCTAGTGGTGTGACCCCGGGGCAGACCCAGTACTTC
>TRBD1|TRBV7-9|TRBJ1-2|-
CASSYGTGTYGYTF
TGTGCCAGCAGCTATGGGACAGGGACTTATGGCTACACCTTC
>-|TRBV25-1|TRBJ1-1|-
CASSAILTGYTEAFF
TGTGCCAGCAGTGCGATCCTTACAGGCTACACTGAAGCTTTCTTT
>-|TRBV29-1|TRBJ1-2|-
CSVQVLLANYGYTF
TGCAGCGTTCAAGTTCTTTTAGCTAACTATGGCTACACCTTC
>TRBD1|TRBV25-1|TRBJ2-4|-
CASSGAGDSAWGIQYF
TGTGCCAGCAGTGGGGCCGGGGACAGCGCTTGGGGCATTCAGTACTTC
>-|TRBV7-9|TRBJ2-3|few
CASSPTDTQYF
TGTGCCAGCAGCCCGACAGATACGCAGTATTTT
>-|TRBV29-1|TRBJ2-2|few
CSVGGGAPGELFF
TGCAGCGTTGGTGGTGGCGCGCCCGGGGAGCTGTTTTTT
>-|TRBV9|TRBJ1-1|-
CASSVGLGGVETEAFF
TGTGCCAGCAGCGTTGGTTTAGGAGGGGTTGAAACTGAAGCTTTCTTT
>-|TRBV5-1|TRBJ1-1|-
CASTAEPMNTEAFF
TGCGCCAGCACGGCAGAACCTATGAACACTGAAGCTTTCTTT
>-|TRBV4-3|TRBJ2-7|-
CASSQDQGSWYEQYF
TGCGCCAGCAGCCAAGATCAGGGCAGTTGGTACGAGCAGTACTTC
>TRBD1|TRBV19|TRBJ2-7|-
CASRDRVLDEQYF
TGTGCCAGTAGGGACAGGGTACTCGACGAGCAGTACTTC
>-|TRBV29-1|TRBJ2-1|few
CSAVPRGVTYNEQFF
TGCAGCGCCGTGCCCCGTGGGGTAACCTACAATGAGCAGTTCTTC
>TRBD2|TRBV13|TRBJ2-1|few
CASRPGLAGSYNEQFF
TGTGCCAGCAGACCGGGACTAGCGGGCTCCTACAATGAGCAGTTCTTC
>-|TRBV25-1|TRBJ1-4|-
CASSKGHATNEKLFF
TGTGCCAGCAGTAAAGGGCATGCAACTAATGAAAAACTGTTTTTT
>-|TRBV28|TRBJ2-6|few
CASSQGPGANVLTF
TGTGCCAGCAGTCAGGGTCCGGGGGCCAACGTCCTGACTTTC
>-|TRBV7-2|TRBJ2-5|many
CASSFQETQYF
TGTGCCAGCAGCTTCCAAGAGACCCAGTACTTC
>-|TRBV2|TRBJ2-5|few
CASSEAQGGETQYF
TGTGCCAGCAGTGAAGCGCAGGGAGGAGAGACCCAGTACTTC
>-|TRBV18|TRBJ2-5|few
CASSPHPKETQYF
TGTGCCAGCTCACCACACCCGAAAGAGACCCAGTACTTC
>-|TRBV5-1|TRBJ2-5|few
CASSLVSQETQYF
TGCGCCAGCAGCTTGGTCTCCCAAGAGACCCAGTACTTC
>TRBD2|TRBV10-2|TRBJ2-3|-
CASRDVAGRTDTQYF
TGCGCCAGCAGAGATGTAGCGGGGCGCACAGATACGCAGTATTTT
>-|TRBV9|TRBJ2-1|few
CASGGLLSYNEQFF
TGTGCCAGCGGGGGTCTTCTCTCCTACAATGAGCAGTTCTTC
>-|TRBV2|TRBJ2-5|-
CASFGGPETQYF
TGTGCCAGCTTCGGAGGTCCGGAGACCCAGTACTTC
>-|TRBV28|TRBJ1-1|few
CASNTNRGTTEAFF
TGTGCCAGCAATACTAATAGGGGGACCACTGAAGCTTTCTTT
>TRBD1|TRBV7-9|TRBJ1-2|-
CASSWTGGTGYTF
TGTGCCAGCAGCTGGACAGGGGGCACGGGCTACACCTTC
>-|TRBV4-1|TRBJ2-4|-
CASSQTKPGRQLLAKNIQYF
TGCGCCAGCAGCCAGACTAAACCTGGGCGGCAGTTATTAGCCAAAAACATTCAGTACTTC
>-|TRBV29-1|TRBJ2-1|few
CSVAQGSEQFF
TGCAGCGTTGCCCAGGGGAGTGAGCAGTTCTTC